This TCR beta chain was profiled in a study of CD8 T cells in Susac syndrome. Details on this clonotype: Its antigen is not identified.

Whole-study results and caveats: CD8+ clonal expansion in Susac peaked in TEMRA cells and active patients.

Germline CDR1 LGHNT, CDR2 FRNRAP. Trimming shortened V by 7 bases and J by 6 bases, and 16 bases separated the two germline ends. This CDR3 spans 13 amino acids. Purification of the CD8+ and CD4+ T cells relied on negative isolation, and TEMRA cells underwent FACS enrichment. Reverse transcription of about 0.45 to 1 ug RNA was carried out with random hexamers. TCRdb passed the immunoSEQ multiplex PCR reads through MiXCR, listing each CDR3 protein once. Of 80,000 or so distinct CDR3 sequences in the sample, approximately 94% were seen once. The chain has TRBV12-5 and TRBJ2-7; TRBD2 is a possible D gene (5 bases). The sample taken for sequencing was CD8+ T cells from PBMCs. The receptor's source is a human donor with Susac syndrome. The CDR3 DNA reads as TGTGCTAGTGCCCATCGGGTTCGGGGCGAGCAGTACTTC. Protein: CASAHRVRGEQYF.